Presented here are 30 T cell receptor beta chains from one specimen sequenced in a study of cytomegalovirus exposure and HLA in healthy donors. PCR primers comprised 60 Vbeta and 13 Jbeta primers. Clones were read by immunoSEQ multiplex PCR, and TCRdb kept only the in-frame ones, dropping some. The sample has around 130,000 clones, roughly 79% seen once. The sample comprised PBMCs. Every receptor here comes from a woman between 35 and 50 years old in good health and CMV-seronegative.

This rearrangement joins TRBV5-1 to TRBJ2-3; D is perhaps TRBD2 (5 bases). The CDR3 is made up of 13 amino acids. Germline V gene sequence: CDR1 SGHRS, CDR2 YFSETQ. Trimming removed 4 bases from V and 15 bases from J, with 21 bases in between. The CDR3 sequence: CASSLSGSGTLYF. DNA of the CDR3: TGCGCCAGCAGCCTGAGCGGCAGCGGAACGCTCTATTTT.

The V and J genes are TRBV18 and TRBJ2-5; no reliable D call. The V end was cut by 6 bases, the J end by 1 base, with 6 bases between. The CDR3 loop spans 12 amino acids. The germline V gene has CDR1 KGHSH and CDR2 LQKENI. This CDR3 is CASSPVQETQYF. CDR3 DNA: TGTGCCAGCTCCCCCGTCCAAGAGACCCAGTACTTC.

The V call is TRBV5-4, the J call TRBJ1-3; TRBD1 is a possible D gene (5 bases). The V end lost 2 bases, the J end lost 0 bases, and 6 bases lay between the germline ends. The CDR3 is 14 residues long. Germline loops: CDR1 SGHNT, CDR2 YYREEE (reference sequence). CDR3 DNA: TGTGCCAGCAGCTTAAGGGGCTCTGGAAACACCATATATTTT. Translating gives CASSLRGSGNTIYF.

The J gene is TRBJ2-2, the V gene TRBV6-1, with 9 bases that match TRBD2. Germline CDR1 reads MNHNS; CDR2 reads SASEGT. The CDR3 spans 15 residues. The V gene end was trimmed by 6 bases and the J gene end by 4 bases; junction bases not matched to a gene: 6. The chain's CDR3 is CASRIAGVVTGELFF. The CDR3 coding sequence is TGTGCCAGCAGGATAGCGGGGGTGGTCACCGGGGAGCTGTTTTTT.

CDR3 sequence reads: CASRQIQGAPPDTQYF. The CDR3 DNA sequence: TGTGCCAGCAGACAAATACAGGGGGCTCCACCAGATACGCAGTATTTT. The J gene is TRBJ2-3, the V gene TRBV7-2; TRBD1 agrees at 9 bases. The length of the CDR3 is 16 residues. After removal of 6 bases from V and 4 bases from J, the junction contained 11 bases not matched to a gene. The germline CDR1 and CDR2 sequences are SGHTA and FQGNSA.

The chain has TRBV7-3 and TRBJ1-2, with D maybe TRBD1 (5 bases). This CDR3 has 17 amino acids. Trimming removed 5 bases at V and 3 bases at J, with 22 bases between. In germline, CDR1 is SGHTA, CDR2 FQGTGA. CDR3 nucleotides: TGTGCCAGCAGCCTAGCGCCGGGGGTATCGGGTGACTATGGCTACACCTTC. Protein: CASSLAPGVSGDYGYTF.

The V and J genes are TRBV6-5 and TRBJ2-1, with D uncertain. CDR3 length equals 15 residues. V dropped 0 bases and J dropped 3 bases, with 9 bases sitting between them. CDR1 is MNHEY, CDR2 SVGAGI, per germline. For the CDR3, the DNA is TGTGCCAGCAGTTACTCGAATAGTTTCTACAATGAGCAGTTCTTC. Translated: CASSYSNSFYNEQFF.

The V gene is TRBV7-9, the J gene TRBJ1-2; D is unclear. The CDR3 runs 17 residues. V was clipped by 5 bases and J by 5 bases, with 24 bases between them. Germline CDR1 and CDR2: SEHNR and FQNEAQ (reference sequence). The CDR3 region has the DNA TGTGCCAGCAGCGTACACTTCGGGATATTCGTAGGATATGGCTACACCTTC. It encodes CASSVHFGIFVGYGYTF.

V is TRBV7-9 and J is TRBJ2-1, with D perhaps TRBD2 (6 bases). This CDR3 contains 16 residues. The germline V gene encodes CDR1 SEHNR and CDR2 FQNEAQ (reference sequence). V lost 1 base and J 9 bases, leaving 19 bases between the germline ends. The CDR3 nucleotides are TGTGCCAGCAGCTTAGACGGGCGGGGCCGTGCGAGTGAGCAGTTCTTC. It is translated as CASSLDGRGRASEQFF.

The CDR3 reads CASSLLIGGWARVDNEQFF. The CDR3 DNA reads as TGTGCCAGCAGCTTATTGATTGGGGGGTGGGCCAGGGTGGACAATGAGCAGTTCTTC. The chain is built from TRBV7-9 and TRBJ2-1; TRBD2 might be the D (6 bases). The CDR3 contains 19 residues. Germline assignment: CDR1 SEHNR and CDR2 FQNEAQ (reference sequence). Trimming cost V 2 bases and J 5 bases, with 25 bases left between them.

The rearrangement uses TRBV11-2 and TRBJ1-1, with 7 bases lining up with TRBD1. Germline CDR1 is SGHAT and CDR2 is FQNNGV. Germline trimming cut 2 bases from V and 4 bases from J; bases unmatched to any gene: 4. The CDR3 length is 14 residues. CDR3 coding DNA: TGTGCCAGCAGCTTACCTAGACAGGGCACTGAAGCTTTCTTT. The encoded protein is CASSLPRQGTEAFF. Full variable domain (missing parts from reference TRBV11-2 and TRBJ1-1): EAGVAQSPRYKIIEKRQSVAFWCNPISGHATLYWYQQILGQGPKLLIQFQNNGVVDDSQLPKDRFSAERLKGVDSTLKIQPAKLEDSAVYLCASSLPRQGTEAFFGQGTRLTVV.

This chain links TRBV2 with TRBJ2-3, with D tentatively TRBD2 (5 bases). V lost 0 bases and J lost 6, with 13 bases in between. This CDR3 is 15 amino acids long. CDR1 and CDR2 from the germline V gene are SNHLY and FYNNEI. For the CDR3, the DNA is TGTGCCAGCAGTGAAGCGGCCCTCCGCGGGGATACGCAGTATTTT. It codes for CASSEAALRGDTQYF.

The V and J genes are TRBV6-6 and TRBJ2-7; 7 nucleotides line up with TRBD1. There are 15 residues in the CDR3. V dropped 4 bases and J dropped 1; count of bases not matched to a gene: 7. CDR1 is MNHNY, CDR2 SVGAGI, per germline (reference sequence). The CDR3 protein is CASSFDRAQSYEQYF. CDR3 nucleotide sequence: TGTGCCAGCAGTTTCGACAGGGCTCAGTCCTACGAGCAGTACTTC.

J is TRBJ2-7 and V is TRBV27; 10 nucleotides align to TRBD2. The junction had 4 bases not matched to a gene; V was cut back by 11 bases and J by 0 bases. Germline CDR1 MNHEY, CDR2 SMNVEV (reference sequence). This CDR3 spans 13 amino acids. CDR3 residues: CAGLAGDSYEQYF. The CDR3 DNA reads TGTGCCGGGCTAGCGGGAGACTCCTACGAGCAGTACTTC.

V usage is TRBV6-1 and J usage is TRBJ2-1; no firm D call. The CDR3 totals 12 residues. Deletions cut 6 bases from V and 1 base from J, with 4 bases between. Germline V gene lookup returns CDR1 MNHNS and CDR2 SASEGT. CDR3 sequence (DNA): TGTGCCAGCAGGAGATCCTACAATGAGCAGTTCTTC. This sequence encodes CASRRSYNEQFF.

The CDR3 is CASSLGAGGRETQYF. The CDR3 bases are TGTGCCAGCAGCTTAGGAGCGGGGGGCCGGGAGACCCAGTACTTC. V usage is TRBV7-7 and J usage is TRBJ2-5, with TRBD2 identical over 9 bases. V gave up 1 base and J gave up 5 bases; unmatched junction bases: 5. CDR3 length: 15 residues. The germline V gene has CDR1 SSHAT and CDR2 FNYEAQ (reference sequence).

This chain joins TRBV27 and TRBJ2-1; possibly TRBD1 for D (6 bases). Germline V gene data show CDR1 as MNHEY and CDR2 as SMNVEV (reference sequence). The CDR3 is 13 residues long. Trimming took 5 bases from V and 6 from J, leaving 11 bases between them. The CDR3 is CASSRTELNEQFF. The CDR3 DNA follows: TGTGCCAGCAGTCGGACAGAGCTCAATGAGCAGTTCTTC.

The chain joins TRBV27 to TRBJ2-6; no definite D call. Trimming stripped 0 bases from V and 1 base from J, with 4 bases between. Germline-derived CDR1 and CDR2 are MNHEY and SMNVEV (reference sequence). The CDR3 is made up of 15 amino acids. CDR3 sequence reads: CASSLSLSGANVLTF. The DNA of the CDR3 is TGTGCCAGCAGTTTATCCCTATCTGGGGCCAACGTCCTGACTTTC.

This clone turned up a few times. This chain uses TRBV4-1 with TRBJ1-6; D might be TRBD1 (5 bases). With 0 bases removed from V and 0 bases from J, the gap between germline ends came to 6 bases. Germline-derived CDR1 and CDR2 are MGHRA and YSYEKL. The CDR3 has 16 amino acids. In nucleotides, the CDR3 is TGCGCCAGCAGCCAAGAAAGGGGCTCCTATAATTCACCCCTCCACTTT. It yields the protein CASSQERGSYNSPLHF.

CDR3 sequence reads: CASSQVGGAVNTEAFF. In DNA form, the CDR3 reads TGTGCCAGCAGCCAAGTCGGAGGGGCAGTGAACACTGAAGCTTTCTTT. V is TRBV14 and J is TRBJ1-1; D is possibly TRBD1 (5 bases). Germline CDR1 reads SGHDN; CDR2 reads FVKESK. The CDR3 runs to 16 residues. V lost 1 base, J lost 0 bases, and 12 bases lay in between.

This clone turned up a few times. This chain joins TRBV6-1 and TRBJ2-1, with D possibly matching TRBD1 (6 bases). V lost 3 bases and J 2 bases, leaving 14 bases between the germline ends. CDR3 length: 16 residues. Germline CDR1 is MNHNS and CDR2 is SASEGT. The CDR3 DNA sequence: TGTGCCAGCAGTGATTCCCCCGGGACACCCTACAATGAGCAGTTCTTC. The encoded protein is CASSDSPGTPYNEQFF.

The CDR3 coding sequence is TGTGCCAGCAGCGTAGGACTAGCGGGATTCGATGAGCAGTTCTTC. This translates into CASSVGLAGFDEQFF. The chain uses TRBV9 and TRBJ2-1, with TRBD2 matching 11 bases. V was pared by 0 bases and J by 8 bases, with 4 bases of the junction left unmatched. The germline V gene has CDR1 SGDLS and CDR2 YYNGEE. CDR3 size: 15 residues.

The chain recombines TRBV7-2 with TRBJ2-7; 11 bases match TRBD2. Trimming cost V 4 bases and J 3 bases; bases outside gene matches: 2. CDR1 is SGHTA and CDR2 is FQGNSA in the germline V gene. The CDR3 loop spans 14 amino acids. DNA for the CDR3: TGTGCCAGCAGCTCACTAGCGGGAGACTACGAGCAGTACTTC. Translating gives CASSSLAGDYEQYF.

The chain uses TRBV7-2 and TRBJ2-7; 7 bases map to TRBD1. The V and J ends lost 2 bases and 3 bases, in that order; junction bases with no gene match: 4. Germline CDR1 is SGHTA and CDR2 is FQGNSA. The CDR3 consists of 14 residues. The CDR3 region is CASSLRDRIYEQYF. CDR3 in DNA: TGTGCCAGCAGCTTACGGGACAGAATCTACGAGCAGTACTTC. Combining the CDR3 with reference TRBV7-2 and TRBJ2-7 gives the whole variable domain GAGVSQSPSNKVTEKGKDVELRCDPISGHTALYWYRQSLGQGLEFLIYFQGNSAPDKSGLPSDRFSAERTGGSVSTLTIQRTQQEDSAVYLCASSLRDRIYEQYFGPGTRLTVT.

CDR3 loop: CASSLPRQGAGYGYTF. As DNA, the CDR3 is TGTGCCAGCAGCTTACCTCGACAGGGGGCTGGCTATGGCTACACCTTC. The chain combines TRBV7-2 with TRBJ1-2; 10 bases fit TRBD1. Germline V gene sequence: CDR1 SGHTA, CDR2 FQGNSA. The CDR3 is 16 residues long. Trimming took 2 bases from V and 4 from J; bases not matched to a gene: 7.

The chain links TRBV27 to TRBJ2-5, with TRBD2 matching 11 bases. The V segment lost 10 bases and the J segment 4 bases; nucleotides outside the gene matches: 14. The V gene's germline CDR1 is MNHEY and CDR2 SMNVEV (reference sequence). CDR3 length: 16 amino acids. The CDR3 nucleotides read TGTGCCACCCGATCCCCAACTAGCGGGAGCGGAGAGACCCAGTACTTC. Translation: CATRSPTSGSGETQYF.

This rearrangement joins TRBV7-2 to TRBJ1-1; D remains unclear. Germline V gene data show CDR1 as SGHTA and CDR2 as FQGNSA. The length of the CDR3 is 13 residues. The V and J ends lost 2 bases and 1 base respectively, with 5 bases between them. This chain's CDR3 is CASSLQANTEAFF. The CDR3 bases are TGTGCCAGCAGCTTACAGGCGAACACTGAAGCTTTCTTT.

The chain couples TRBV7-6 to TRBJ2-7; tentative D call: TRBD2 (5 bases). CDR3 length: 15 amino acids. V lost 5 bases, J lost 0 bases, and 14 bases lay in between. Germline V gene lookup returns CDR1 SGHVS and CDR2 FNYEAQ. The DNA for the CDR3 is TGTGCCAGCAGCCCCATCCAGCGGAGCTCCTACGAGCAGTACTTC. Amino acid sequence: CASSPIQRSSYEQYF. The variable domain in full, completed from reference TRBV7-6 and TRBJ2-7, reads GAGVSQSPRYKVTKRGQDVALRCDPISGHVSLYWYRQALGQGPEFLTYFNYEAQQDKSGLPNDRFSAERPEGSISTLTIQRTEQRDSAMYRCASSPIQRSSYEQYFGPGTRLTVT.

CDR3 loop: CASSPRDRAQGYEQYF. CDR3 bases: TGTGCCAGCTCACCACGGGACAGGGCTCAAGGTTACGAGCAGTACTTC. This rearrangement joins TRBV18 to TRBJ2-7; TRBD1 aligns across 9 bases. Germline V gene sequence: CDR1 KGHSH, CDR2 LQKENI. Trimming cost V 1 base and J 4 bases; bases outside gene matches: 8. This CDR3 is 16 amino acids long.

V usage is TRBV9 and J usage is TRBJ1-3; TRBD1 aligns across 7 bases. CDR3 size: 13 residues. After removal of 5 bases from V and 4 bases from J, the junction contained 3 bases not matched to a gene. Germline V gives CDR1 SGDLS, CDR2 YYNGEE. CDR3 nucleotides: TGTGCCAGCAGTGGGACAGCCGGAAACACCATATATTTT. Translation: CASSGTAGNTIYF.